These T cell receptor beta chains were read from a single sample in a study of blood T cell repertoires in COVID-19. Some clones are missing from TCRdb's copy, which holds only in-frame ones; the method was immunoSEQ multiplex PCR. The table lists 150,000 to 200,000 clones, 65% to 80% of them singletons. The sequenced material came from peripheral blood. These receptors were taken from a man aged 45 to 65 who had recovered from COVID-19. CDR3s include the opening cysteine and the closing phenylalanine or tryptophan. The order of the fields is J gene, V gene, CDR3 length, CDR3 protein.

TRBJ1-1 TRBV5-6 12 CASSLDRGLAFF
TRBJ2-7 TRBV19 17 CASSTLAGVKIGAEQYF
TRBJ2-7 TRBV15 16 CATSRGGARGNNEQYF
TRBJ2-7 TRBV7-2 11 CASSPSYEQYF
TRBJ2-3 TRBV5-4 14 CASTPSGITDTQYF
TRBJ1-2 TRBV30 16 CAWSGLPGTGNYGYTF
TRBJ2-2 TRBV10-3 14 CAINPGGKGGELFF
TRBJ2-1 TRBV12-3/TRBV12-4 11 CASSFVNEQFF
TRBJ1-5 TRBV6-2/TRBV6-3 15 CASSPYQGAWQPQHF
TRBJ2-6 TRBV27 13 CASRETGANVLTF
TRBJ2-3 TRBV9 15 CASSPRTVSTDTQYF
TRBJ2-7 TRBV7-2 18 CASSPGLAGAPKWNEQYF
TRBJ2-7 TRBV19 14 CASRGTGGTYEQYF
TRBJ2-3 TRBV5-1 14 CASSLGTPTDTQYF
TRBJ2-3 TRBV19 15 CASSPPSGNTDTQYF
TRBJ2-1 TRBV29-1 14 CSVEGQGAYNEQFF
TRBJ2-4 TRBV5-1 15 CASSLDTLGGNIQYF
TRBJ2-2 TRBV5-6 17 CASSSIAGGPTTGELFF
TRBJ2-5 TRBV4-1 15 CASSQVRGIGETQYF
TRBJ2-1 TRBV5-6 16 CASSVGTASAYNEQFF
TRBJ2-7 TRBV28 15 CASSFGTSGRYEQYF
TRBJ1-2 TRBV14 13 CASRLQGQNGYTF
TRBJ2-3 TRBV5-4 14 CASSLKNAGDTQYF
TRBJ1-1 TRBV4-3 15 CASSQDAGVDTEAFF
TRBJ1-5 TRBV24-1 12 CATSDQDQPQHF
TRBJ2-6 TRBV5-1 18 CASSGLGGSTSGANVLTF
TRBJ2-3 TRBV28 16 CASSSRTSGRNKPQYF
TRBJ2-3 TRBV7-3 18 CASSYGLAGGLSTDTQYF
TRBJ1-1 TRBV20-1 11 CSARLYPEAFF
TRBJ2-3 TRBV30 12 CACQREWGTQYF
TRBJ2-7 TRBV19 11 CASSSGYEQYF
TRBJ2-5 TRBV10-3 15 CAIGRASQGSETQYF
TRBJ2-3 TRBV24-1 16 CATTSGGPLNTDTQYF
TRBJ1-1 TRBV19 14 CASSDRTGNTEAFF
TRBJ1-5 TRBV16 15 CASSQQTEGNQPQHF
TRBJ2-1 TRBV9 20 CASSVEEVGGRASSYNEQFF
TRBJ2-7 TRBV5-8 15 CASSPLDRWSYEQYF
TRBJ2-2 TRBV14 14 CASSRRTGSGELFF
TRBJ1-1 TRBV6-1 16 CASSEVIGRKNTEAFF
TRBJ2-7 TRBV30 11 CAWSTRDRQYF
TRBJ2-2 TRBV30 13 CAWSVAATGELFF
TRBJ2-7 TRBV4-1 14 CASSQDSAAYEQYF
TRBJ2-7 TRBV6-2/TRBV6-3 15 CASSETSGGTYEQYF
TRBJ2-1 TRBV30 14 CAWTRVARANEQFF
TRBJ2-2 TRBV2 11 CASSTTGELFF
TRBJ1-6 TRBV15 16 CATSRDRAASNSPLHF
TRBJ1-2 TRBV19 12 CASSIQNYGYTF
TRBJ1-1 TRBV7-3 13 CASSLTQGSEAFF
TRBJ1-1 TRBV19 14 CASSNQGASTEAFF
TRBJ2-1 TRBV2 14 CASTPPREGIEQFF
TRBJ2-2 TRBV6-1 13 CASSEERHRELFF
TRBJ2-7 TRBV30 16 CAWSVGRAGSAREQYF
TRBJ1-6 TRBV7-9 15 CASSLPGTGNSPLHF
TRBJ1-6 TRBV6-5 15 CASRMTTGYNSPLHF
TRBJ1-5 TRBV4-3 13 CASSRQLNQPQHF
TRBJ2-1 TRBV7-3 15 CASSLGRNSYNEQFF
TRBJ1-1 TRBV6-6 13 CASLYAEGARAFF
TRBJ2-7 TRBV18 14 CASSRDRGSYEQYF
TRBJ2-7 TRBV7-2 15 CASSHSGTGAYEQYF
TRBJ1-2 TRBV5-1 13 CASSSTGNDGYTF